This TCR beta chain was recorded in a study of shared clonotypes between healthy human individuals. Investigators spread the genomic DNA of each subset evenly over several immunoSEQ plates. Produced via immunoSEQ multiplex PCR; TCRdb's table is partial and in-frame only. The table lists approximately 720,000 clones, under 95% of them singletons. Study findings and constraints: Donor scarcity curtailed the genetic and exposure-history diversity represented herein. Larger richness was generally estimated for naive than memory subsets.

CDR3 size: 13 residues. Germline V gene data show CDR1 as MNHEY and CDR2 as SMNVEV (reference sequence). The V gene lost 6 bases and the J gene lost 9 bases, with 17 bases spanning the gap. The naive CD8 subset, CD45RO-negative cells positively selected for CCR7, excluded terminally differentiated effector memory CD45RA+ cells. Of note for this clone: Antigen: not known.

The sample taken for sequencing was naive CD8+ T cells sorted from blood. This chain links TRBV27 with TRBJ1-1; D remains ambiguous. This clonotype was sampled from a man younger than 45 in good health. CDR3 amino acids: CASSNQRLSKAFF. As DNA, the CDR3 is TGTGCCAGCAGCAACCAACGCCTCTCGAAAGCTTTCTTT.